A selection of T cell receptor beta chains follows, all from one sample in a study of blood T cell repertoires in COVID-19. The assay was immunoSEQ multiplex PCR, and TCRdb's table has in-frame clones only and misses some. Found here are just under 40,000 clones, 85% of them singletons; the top ten hold approximately 10%. The sample was peripheral blood. These receptors were collected from a human donor in a cohort sampled during active COVID-19. Each CDR3 is given with its conserved first and last residue. D genes are given only for firm matches. Rows may omit the clone size; those that give it use once, few, many or a size class.

CDR3: CASSLAIGDQYYEQFF
DNA: TGTGCCAGCAGCTTAGCGATCGGAGATCAATACTATGAGCAGTTCTTC
size: .
V: TRBV7-2
J: TRBJ2-1
D: .

CDR3: CASSQAGGRETQYF
DNA: TGTGCCAGCAGCCAAGCAGGGGGCCGGGAGACCCAGTACTTC
size: few
V: TRBV14
J: TRBJ2-5
D: TRBD1

CDR3: CAWNTGLERRYEQYF
DNA: TGTGCCTGGAATACAGGACTAGAACGCCGGTACGAGCAGTACTTC
size: .
V: TRBV30
J: TRBJ2-7
D: TRBD2

CDR3: CASSPLRSGASTDTQYF
DNA: TGTGCCAGCTCACCACTGAGGAGCGGGGCTAGCACAGATACGCAGTATTTT
size: .
V: TRBV18
J: TRBJ2-3
D: TRBD2

CDR3: CASSHQAGTEAFF
DNA: TGTGCCAGCAGCCACCAAGCTGGCACTGAAGCTTTCTTT
size: .
V: TRBV3-1/TRBV3-2
J: TRBJ1-1
D: .

CDR3: CASSLRLAGRYEQYF
DNA: TGTGCCAGCAGTTTACGGCTAGCGGGAAGGTACGAGCAGTACTTC
size: .
V: TRBV27
J: TRBJ2-7
D: TRBD2

CDR3: CASSSTSGSYEQYF
DNA: TGTGCCAGTAGTTCCACTAGCGGGAGCTACGAGCAGTACTTC
size: .
V: TRBV19
J: TRBJ2-7
D: TRBD2

CDR3: CASSLRSNQPQHF
DNA: TGTGCCAGCAGCTTGAGAAGCAATCAGCCCCAGCATTTT
size: once
V: TRBV7-2
J: TRBJ1-5
D: .

CDR3: CATSSAPGTGSYEQYF
DNA: TGTGCCACCAGCAGCGCTCCCGGGACAGGCTCCTACGAGCAGTACTTC
size: .
V: TRBV15
J: TRBJ2-7
D: TRBD1

CDR3: CASSLNRGFNSPLHF
DNA: TGTGCCAGCAGCCTCAACAGGGGATTTAATTCACCCCTCCACTTT
size: .
V: TRBV7-3
J: TRBJ1-6
D: TRBD1

CDR3: CATSDLLGGDSGNTIYF
DNA: TGTGCCACCAGTGATTTACTCGGCGGCGACTCTGGAAACACCATATATTTT
size: once
V: TRBV24-1
J: TRBJ1-3
D: .

CDR3: CAIAQGGGGATEAFF
DNA: TGTGCCATTGCTCAGGGAGGTGGGGGTGCTACTGAAGCTTTCTTT
size: .
V: TRBV10-3
J: TRBJ1-1
D: .

CDR3: CASSQDWHTNTEAFF
DNA: TGCGCCAGCAGCCAAGATTGGCATACCAACACTGAAGCTTTCTTT
size: .
V: TRBV4-1
J: TRBJ1-1
D: .

CDR3: CASSFQETQYF
DNA: TGTGCCAGCAGCTTCCAGGAGACCCAGTACTTC
size: .
V: TRBV6-2/TRBV6-3
J: TRBJ2-5
D: .

CDR3: CASSLNRGEKLFF
DNA: TGTGCCAGCAGCTTGAACAGGGGTGAAAAACTGTTTTTT
size: .
V: TRBV7-9
J: TRBJ1-4
D: TRBD1

CDR3: CASRTGVNTGELFF
DNA: TGTGCCAGCAGGACAGGGGTAAACACCGGGGAGCTGTTTTTT
size: .
V: TRBV6-5
J: TRBJ2-2
D: TRBD1

CDR3: CASSLASGTGGSGYTF
DNA: TGCGCCAGCAGCTTGGCCTCCGGGACAGGGGGCTCTGGCTACACCTTC
size: .
V: TRBV5-1
J: TRBJ1-2
D: TRBD1

CDR3: CASRRTVQETQYF
DNA: TGTGCCAGCAGACGGACAGTACAAGAGACCCAGTACTTC
size: .
V: TRBV6-5
J: TRBJ2-5
D: .

CDR3: CASSLLASGLMGETQYF
DNA: TGTGCCAGCAGCTTACTTGCTAGCGGTCTAATGGGGGAGACCCAGTACTTC
size: .
V: TRBV7-9
J: TRBJ2-5
D: TRBD2

CDR3: CASALSGTYNEKLFF
DNA: TGTGCTAGTGCCCTCTCCGGGACTTATAATGAAAAACTGTTTTTT
size: .
V: TRBV12-5
J: TRBJ1-4
D: .

CDR3: CSVERAGVRPEQYF
DNA: TGCAGCGTTGAGAGAGCGGGAGTTCGCCCCGAGCAGTACTTC
size: .
V: TRBV29-1
J: TRBJ2-7
D: TRBD2

CDR3: CASSESQGARANEQFF
DNA: TGTGCCAGCAGTGAGAGTCAGGGGGCCCGGGCAAATGAGCAGTTCTTC
size: .
V: TRBV2
J: TRBJ2-1
D: TRBD1

CDR3: CASSPVSGQGAEAFF
DNA: TGTGCCAGCTCACCAGTCTCCGGACAGGGCGCTGAAGCTTTCTTT
size: once
V: TRBV18
J: TRBJ1-1
D: TRBD1

CDR3: CASSSRGQGSREKLFF
DNA: TGTGCCAGCAGCTCCCGAGGACAGGGGTCGCGGGAAAAACTGTTTTTT
size: .
V: TRBV7-9
J: TRBJ1-4
D: TRBD1

CDR3: CASSIDRLGTGSSYNEQFF
DNA: TGTGCCAGTAGTATAGATAGATTGGGGACAGGGAGCTCCTACAATGAGCAGTTCTTC
size: .
V: TRBV19
J: TRBJ2-1
D: TRBD1

CDR3: CASSYGTGELNSPLHF
DNA: TGCGCCAGCAGCTACGGGACAGGGGAGTTGAATTCACCCCTCCACTTT
size: .
V: TRBV5-1
J: TRBJ1-6
D: TRBD1